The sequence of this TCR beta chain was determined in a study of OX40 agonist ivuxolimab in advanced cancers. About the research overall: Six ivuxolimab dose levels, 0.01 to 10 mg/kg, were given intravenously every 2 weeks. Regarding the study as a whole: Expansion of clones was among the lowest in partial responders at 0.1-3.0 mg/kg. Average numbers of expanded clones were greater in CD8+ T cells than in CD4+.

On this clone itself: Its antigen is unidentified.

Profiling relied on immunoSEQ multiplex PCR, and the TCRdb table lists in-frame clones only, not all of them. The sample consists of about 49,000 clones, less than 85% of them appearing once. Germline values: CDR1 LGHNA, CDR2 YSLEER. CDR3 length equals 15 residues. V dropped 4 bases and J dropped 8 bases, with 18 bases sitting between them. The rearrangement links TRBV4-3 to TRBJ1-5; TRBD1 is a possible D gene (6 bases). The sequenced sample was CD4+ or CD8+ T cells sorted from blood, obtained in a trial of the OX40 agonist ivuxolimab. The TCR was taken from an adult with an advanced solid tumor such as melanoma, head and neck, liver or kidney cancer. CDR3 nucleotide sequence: TGCGCCAGCAGCCTCGGGACACAAACCAGGGAGCCCCAGCATTTT. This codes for CASSLGTQTREPQHF.